The rows below give T cell receptor beta chains drawn from one sample of a study of beta chain features in type 1 diabetes. Assay: immunoSEQ multiplex PCR; the TCRdb copy retains only in-frame clones and omits some. The sample has more than 300,000 clones; roughly 16% are singletons. Sequencing used naive CD4+ T cells from blood. These receptors were collected from a woman under 30 in good health. Both conserved end residues are trimmed from each CDR3.

j_gene	v_gene	CDR3aa
TRBJ1-5	TRBV7-9	ASSLSGGSNQPQH
TRBJ2-7	TRBV6-6	ASSWGQAYQQY
TRBJ1-2	TRBV7-9	ASSLYEGRGNGYT
TRBJ2-1	TRBV11-2	ASSLLTGLFYNEQF
TRBJ2-5	TRBV7-7	ASSLNRGQETQY
TRBJ2-1	TRBV15	ATSRPSTGRNEQF
TRBJ1-2	TRBV29-1	SVIGVSGTFGYT
TRBJ2-1	TRBV11-3	ASSLDLAQSYNEQF
TRBJ1-1	TRBV7-7	ASSLLGQNTEAF
TRBJ2-5	TRBV30	AWSVLRRQETQY
TRBJ2-3	TRBV5-4	ASSLDRGTTDTQY
TRBJ2-1	TRBV5-1	ASSLGLAGVGQF